This entry lists 27 T cell receptor beta chains sequenced from one sample in a study of cytomegalovirus exposure and HLA in healthy donors. The PCR contained 60 Vbeta and 13 Jbeta primers. Generated by immunoSEQ multiplex PCR, the TCRdb table keeps only in-frame clones and is missing some. The data include some 46,000 clones; the top ten clones carry 8.1%. Material: PBMCs. Receptors originate from a male donor in good health and CMV-seronegative.

The J gene is TRBJ2-3, the V gene TRBV5-1, with no clear D. The V gene's germline CDR1 is SGHRS and CDR2 YFSETQ. The CDR3 is 15 residues long. The V end lost 3 bases, the J end lost 0 bases, and 11 bases lay between the germline ends. The CDR3 reads CASSSQARSTDTQYF. CDR3 sequence (DNA): TGCGCCAGCAGCTCTCAGGCGAGAAGCACAGATACGCAGTATTTT.

The chain uses TRBV11-2 and TRBJ2-7; the D gene is possibly TRBD1 (6 bases). Trimming took off 4 bases at V and 0 bases at J, with 10 bases between the two ends. CDR1 is SGHAT, CDR2 FQNNGV, per germline. CDR3 length: 14 residues. CDR3: CASSWLGGSYEQYF. The CDR3 DNA reads as TGTGCCAGCAGCTGGTTAGGGGGCTCCTACGAGCAGTACTTC.

The chain employs TRBV18 and TRBJ2-1; 11 bases fit TRBD1. The CDR3 consists of 15 residues. J lost 8 bases, V lost 3 bases, and 6 bases had no gene match. Germline V gene sequence: CDR1 KGHSH, CDR2 LQKENI. The CDR3 nucleotides are TGTGCCAGCTCACCCGTGGGGACAGGGGGGGATGAGCAGTTCTTC. This encodes CASSPVGTGGDEQFF. Looking up the rest from reference TRBV18 and TRBJ2-1 gives the full variable domain: NAGVMQNPRHLVRRRGQEARLRCSPMKGHSHVYWYRQLPEEGLKFMVYLQKENIIDESGMPKERFSAEFPKEGPSILRIQQVVRGDSAAYFCASSPVGTGGDEQFFGPGTRLTVL.

The chain couples TRBV29-1 to TRBJ2-3; D possibly corresponds to TRBD2 (6 bases). Germline CDR1 is SQVTM and CDR2 is ANQGSEA. The CDR3 has 15 residues. V lost 6 bases, J lost 4 bases, and 20 bases lay in between. This chain's CDR3 is CSVRLGLIESDTQYF. In DNA form, the CDR3 reads TGCAGCGTCAGGTTAGGACTAATCGAATCAGATACGCAGTATTTT.

The chain employs TRBV19 and TRBJ1-2, with TRBD1 identical over 9 bases. V trimming: 4 bases; J trimming: 0 bases; junction bases outside the gene matches: 6. In germline, CDR1 is LNHDA, CDR2 SQIVND (reference sequence). This CDR3 region has 16 residues. This chain's CDR3 is CASSRDRVTANYGYTF. In nucleotides, the CDR3 is TGTGCCAGTAGTAGGGACAGGGTGACGGCTAACTATGGCTACACCTTC. The full variable domain, with the rest looked up from reference TRBV19 and TRBJ1-2, is DGGITQSPKYLFRKEGQNVTLSCEQNLNHDAMYWYRQDPGQGLRLIYYSQIVNDFQKGDIAEGYSVSREKKESFPLTVTSAQKNPTAFYLCASSRDRVTANYGYTFGSGTRLTVV.

V gene TRBV6-1 combines with J gene TRBJ1-1, with D tentatively TRBD1 (6 bases). The germline CDR1 and CDR2 sequences are MNHNS and SASEGT. The CDR3 has 13 amino acids. V gave up 6 bases and J gave up 6 bases, with 14 bases separating them. The CDR3 DNA reads as TGTGCCAGCAGGCCCAACAGGGTCCCTGAAGCTTTCTTT. Protein sequence: CASRPNRVPEAFF.

The gene calls are TRBV6-5 and TRBJ2-7, with a possible D match to TRBD2 (5 bases). Trimming stripped 0 bases from V and 6 bases from J, with 9 bases between. Germline V gene sequence: CDR1 MNHEY, CDR2 SVGAGI. This CDR3 comprises 13 residues. The CDR3, as DNA: TGTGCCAGCAGTTACTCGGTAGGGAGCGAGCAGTACTTC. This encodes CASSYSVGSEQYF.

The V call is TRBV6-5, the J call TRBJ2-7; 7 bases match TRBD1. Unmatched junction bases numbered 10, after V lost 6 bases and J lost 2 bases. The germline CDR1 and CDR2 sequences are MNHEY and SVGAGI. This CDR3 region has 15 residues. DNA of the CDR3: TGTGCCAGCAGGACAGGGAGCGGCTACGCCTACGAGCAGTACTTC. This encodes CASRTGSGYAYEQYF.

The genes are TRBV6-5 and TRBJ2-5, with D unresolved. The DNA end lines up better with TRBJ2-7; the J call may be wrong. The CDR3 spans 15 residues. Germline V lookup: CDR1 MNHEY, CDR2 SVGAGI. The CDR3, as DNA: TGTGCCAGCAGTTACTCAGTGGGCAGTCCCTACGAGCAGTACTTC. Translating gives CASSYSVGSPYEQYF.

The V call is TRBV4-2, the J call TRBJ2-1, with 8 bases that match TRBD2. CDR3 length: 16 amino acids. The trim removed 5 bases at V and 8 bases at J, leaving 14 bases unmatched. Germline CDR1 reads LGHNA; CDR2 reads YNFKEQ. CDR3 bases: TGTGCCAGCAGCAGCGGGGGACTACCGGCTGTTGATGAGCAGTTCTTC. Its protein product is CASSSGGLPAVDEQFF.

The V and J genes are TRBV7-9 and TRBJ2-7, with D perhaps TRBD2 (6 bases). The ends were cut back, 1 base at V and 2 bases at J, with 9 bases in the middle. Germline assignment: CDR1 SEHNR and CDR2 FQNEAQ (reference sequence). The CDR3 spans 14 residues. The CDR3 DNA is TGTGCCAGCAGCTTAGTCGGGAGCGCCTACGAGCAGTACTTC. This encodes CASSLVGSAYEQYF.

Regarding this clone: Other DNA sequences in the same sample also yield this CDR3. This rearrangement joins TRBV7-6 to TRBJ1-1; no clear D. CDR1 and CDR2 (germline): SGHVS, FNYEAQ. This CDR3 contains 19 residues. The V end lost 10 bases, the J end lost 0 bases, and 30 bases lay between the germline ends. CDR3 nucleotides: TGTGCCACTCCCCCCACCGGTCACCCGTCGGGAGCACTGAACACTGAAGCTTTCTTT. This encodes CATPPTGHPSGALNTEAFF.

The rearrangement joins TRBV28 to TRBJ1-1; TRBD1 might be the D (5 bases). The germline V gene has CDR1 MDHEN and CDR2 SYDVKM. V lost 6 bases and J 4 bases, leaving 18 bases between the germline ends. The CDR3 extends over 15 amino acids. CDR3 sequence: CASRPDRAGLTEAFF. Here the CDR3 DNA reads TGTGCCAGCAGACCAGACCGAGCAGGGCTCACTGAAGCTTTCTTT.

The rearrangement uses TRBV2 and TRBJ1-5, with 7 bases lining up with TRBD1. Germline V gives CDR1 SNHLY, CDR2 FYNNEI. V lost 5 bases to trimming and J lost 8 bases; unmatched junction nucleotides: 9. CDR3 length: 14 amino acids. CDR3 DNA sequence: TGTGCCAGCAGTCTTCCGGCCACAGGGGAGCCCCAGCATTTT. It encodes CASSLPATGEPQHF. Supplemented by reference TRBV2 and TRBJ1-5, the full variable domain reads EPEVTQTPSHQVTQMGQEVILRCVPISNHLYFYWYRQILGQKVEFLVSFYNNEISEKSEIFDDQFSVERPDGSNFTLKIRSTKLEDSAMYFCASSLPATGEPQHFGDGTRLSIL.

This chain uses TRBV6-1 with TRBJ2-5; 9 bases line up with TRBD1. The DNA end is a closer match to TRBJ2-7, so the J assignment may be wrong. Per germline, CDR1 MNHNS and CDR2 SASEGT. This CDR3 has 15 residues. CDR3 loop: CASSAWVTGGYEQYF. In nucleotides, the CDR3 is TGTGCCAGCAGTGCCTGGGTGACAGGGGGCTACGAGCAGTACTTC.

V usage is TRBV6-8 and J usage is TRBJ2-5; 7 bases agree with TRBD2. The DNA end lines up better with TRBJ2-7; the J call may be wrong. CDR1 is MNHGY and CDR2 is SAAAGT in the germline V gene. The CDR3 is made up of 15 amino acids. In DNA, the CDR3 is TGTGCCAGCCCCCGGGGGGACCGGAGCTCCTACGAGCAGTACTTC. It yields the protein CASPRGDRSSYEQYF.

The chain combines TRBV23-1 with TRBJ2-3; the match to TRBD2 covers 8 bases. TRBV23-1 is an ORF; its function is uncertain. The CDR3 runs to 16 residues. The J segment lost 4 bases and the V segment lost 7 bases, leaving 13 bases of the junction unmatched. CDR3 protein: CASTPLIAGSSDTQYF. CDR3 coding DNA: TGCGCCAGCACGCCACTAATAGCGGGATCCTCAGATACGCAGTATTTT.

The rearrangement links TRBV5-4 to TRBJ2-7; 8 bases match TRBD1. Germline V gives CDR1 SGHNT, CDR2 YYREEE (reference sequence). The CDR3 sequence is 15 residues long. V trimming: 1 base; J trimming: 5 bases; junction bases outside the gene matches: 8. As DNA, the CDR3 is TGTGCCAGCAGCTTGCAGGGACAGGACCCCCACGAGCAGTACTTC. This sequence encodes CASSLQGQDPHEQYF.

The V gene is TRBV11-2, the J gene TRBJ1-2, with D possibly being TRBD1 (5 bases). Germline V gene data show CDR1 as SGHAT and CDR2 as FQNNGV. V lost 5 bases and J 5 bases, leaving 15 bases between the germline ends. The CDR3 is 14 amino acids. The CDR3 nucleotides read TGTGCCAGCAGCCTACACGGCAGGGCTTATGGCTACACCTTC. Translated: CASSLHGRAYGYTF.

This chain links TRBV6-5 with TRBJ2-7; 9 positions match TRBD2. This CDR3 has 13 amino acids. V gave up 10 bases and J gave up 2 bases; unmatched junction bases: 6. Germline V gene lookup returns CDR1 MNHEY and CDR2 SVGAGI. The CDR3 region has the DNA TGTGCCATCCGCGGGGGGGGCGCCTACGAGCAGTACTTC. Encoded protein: CAIRGGGAYEQYF.

The chain employs TRBV27 and TRBJ2-1; 9 nucleotides line up with TRBD2. The CDR3 has 16 residues. The germline V gene has CDR1 MNHEY and CDR2 SMNVEV (reference sequence). V trimming: 5 bases; J trimming: 4 bases; junction bases outside the gene matches: 9. The CDR3 protein is CASSPSSREGYNEQFF. CDR3 coding DNA: TGTGCCAGCAGTCCAAGTTCGCGGGAGGGTTACAATGAGCAGTTCTTC.

The chain is built from TRBV15 and TRBJ1-1; 8 positions match TRBD1. The J segment lost 3 bases and the V segment lost 3 bases, leaving 6 bases of the junction unmatched. Germline loops: CDR1 LNHNV, CDR2 YYDKDF (reference sequence). CDR3 size: 15 residues. CDR3 region: CATSRDNRGYTEAFF. The CDR3 nucleotides read TGTGCCACCAGCAGGGATAACAGGGGGTACACTGAAGCTTTCTTT.

The V call is TRBV7-8, the J call TRBJ2-1; TRBD2 agrees at 11 bases. Germline V gene lookup returns CDR1 SGHVS and CDR2 FQNEAQ. With 1 base clipped from V and 8 bases from J, the junction kept 16 bases outside the gene matches. The CDR3 is made up of 19 amino acids. In DNA, the CDR3 is TGTGCCAGCAGCTTAGTTCAGGGAGGGCTAGCGGGAGGTCGTTATGAGCAGTTCTTC. Its translation is CASSLVQGGLAGGRYEQFF.

This chain uses TRBV7-9 with TRBJ1-2, with D uncertain. The ends were cut back, 5 bases at V and 2 bases at J, with 12 bases in the middle. The CDR3 is 14 residues long. Germline V gives CDR1 SEHNR, CDR2 FQNEAQ (reference sequence). The CDR3 loop is CASSLTGYNYGYTF. The CDR3 DNA follows: TGTGCCAGCAGCCTAACGGGATACAACTATGGCTACACCTTC.

CDR3: CATSSAGPAGGYEQYF. Here the CDR3 DNA reads TGTGCCACCAGCTCAGCAGGGCCAGCGGGAGGGTACGAGCAGTACTTC. The chain carries TRBV15 and TRBJ2-7, with 10 nucleotides matching TRBD2. Looked up from germline, CDR1 is LNHNV and CDR2 is YYDKDF (reference sequence). This CDR3 contains 16 residues. J gave up 4 bases and V 5 bases, and 11 bases lay outside the gene matches.

The chain employs TRBV6-6 and TRBJ2-7; 7 nucleotides agree with TRBD2. Germline CDR1 and CDR2: MNHNY and SVGAGI (reference sequence). V lost 0 bases to trimming and J lost 6 bases; unmatched junction nucleotides: 8. The CDR3 is 15 amino acids. The CDR3 DNA follows: TGTGCCAGCAGTTACTCTTCGCGGGAGCGCGCCGAGCAGTACTTC. It codes for CASSYSSRERAEQYF.

The V call is TRBV19, the J call TRBJ2-1; 7 nucleotides agree with TRBD1. The CDR3 totals 14 residues. Trimming at V came to 8 bases and at J to 6 bases, leaving 10 bases not matched to a gene. Germline CDR1 and CDR2: LNHDA and SQIVND (reference sequence). The CDR3 protein is CASHRDRRFNEQFF. The CDR3 DNA is TGTGCCAGTCACCGGGACAGAAGGTTCAATGAGCAGTTCTTC.